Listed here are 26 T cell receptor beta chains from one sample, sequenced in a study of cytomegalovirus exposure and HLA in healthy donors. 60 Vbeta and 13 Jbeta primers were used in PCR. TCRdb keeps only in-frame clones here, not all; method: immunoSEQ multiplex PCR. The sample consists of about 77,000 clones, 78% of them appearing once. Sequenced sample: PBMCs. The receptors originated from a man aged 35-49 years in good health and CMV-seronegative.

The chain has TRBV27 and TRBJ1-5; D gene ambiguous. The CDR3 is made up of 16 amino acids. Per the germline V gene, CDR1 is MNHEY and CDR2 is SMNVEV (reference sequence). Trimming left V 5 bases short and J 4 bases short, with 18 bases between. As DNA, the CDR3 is TGTGCCAGCAGTCCCTCCGCGGGCGCTACTAATCAGCCCCAGCATTTT. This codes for CASSPSAGATNQPQHF.

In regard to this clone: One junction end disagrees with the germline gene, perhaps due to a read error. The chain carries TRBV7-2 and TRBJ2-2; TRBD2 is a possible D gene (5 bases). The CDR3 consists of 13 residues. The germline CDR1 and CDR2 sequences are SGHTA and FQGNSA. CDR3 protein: CASSLGGTGELFF. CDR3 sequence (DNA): TGTGCCAGTAGCTTAGGCGGGACCGGGGAGCTGTTTTTT.

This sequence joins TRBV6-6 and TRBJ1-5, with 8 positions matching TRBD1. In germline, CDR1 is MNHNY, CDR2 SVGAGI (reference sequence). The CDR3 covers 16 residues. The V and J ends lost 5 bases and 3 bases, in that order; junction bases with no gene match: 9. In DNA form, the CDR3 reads TGTGCCAGCAGTCGCGGACAGGGTGGGAACAATCAGCCCCAGCATTTT. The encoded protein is CASSRGQGGNNQPQHF.

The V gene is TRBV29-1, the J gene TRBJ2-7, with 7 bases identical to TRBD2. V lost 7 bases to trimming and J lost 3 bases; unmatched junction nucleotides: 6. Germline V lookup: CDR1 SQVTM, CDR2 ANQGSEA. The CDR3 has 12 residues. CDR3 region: CSASGLNYEQYF. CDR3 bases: TGCAGCGCCTCGGGACTAAACTACGAGCAGTACTTC.

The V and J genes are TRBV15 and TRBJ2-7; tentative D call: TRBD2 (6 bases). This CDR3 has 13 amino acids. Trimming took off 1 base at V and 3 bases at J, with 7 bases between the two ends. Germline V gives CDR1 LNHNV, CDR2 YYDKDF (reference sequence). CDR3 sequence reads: CATSRGRGYEQYF. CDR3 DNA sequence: TGTGCCACCAGCAGAGGGAGGGGCTACGAGCAGTACTTC. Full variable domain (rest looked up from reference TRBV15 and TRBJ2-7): DAMVIQNPRYQVTQFGKPVTLSCSQTLNHNVMYWYQQKSSQAPKLLFHYYDKDFNNEADTPDNFQSRRPNTSFCFLDIRSPGLGDTAMYLCATSRGRGYEQYFGPGTRLTVT.

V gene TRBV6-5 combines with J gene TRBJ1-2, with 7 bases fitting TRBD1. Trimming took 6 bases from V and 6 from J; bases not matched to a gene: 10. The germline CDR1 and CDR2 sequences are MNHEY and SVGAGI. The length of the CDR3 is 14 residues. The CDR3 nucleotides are TGTGCCAGCAGGCGGCCGTCCACAGGGGATGGCTACACCTTC. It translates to CASRRPSTGDGYTF.

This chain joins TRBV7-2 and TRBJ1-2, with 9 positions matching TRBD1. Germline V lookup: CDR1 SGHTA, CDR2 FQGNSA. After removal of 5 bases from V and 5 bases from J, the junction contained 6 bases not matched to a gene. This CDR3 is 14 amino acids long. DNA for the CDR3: TGTGCCAGCAGCCCCCTAGACAGGGGGTATGGCTACACCTTC. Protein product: CASSPLDRGYGYTF. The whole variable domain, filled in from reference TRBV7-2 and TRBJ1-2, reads GAGVSQSPSNKVTEKGKDVELRCDPISGHTALYWYRQSLGQGLEFLIYFQGNSAPDKSGLPSDRFSAERTGGSVSTLTIQRTQQEDSAVYLCASSPLDRGYGYTFGSGTRLTVV.

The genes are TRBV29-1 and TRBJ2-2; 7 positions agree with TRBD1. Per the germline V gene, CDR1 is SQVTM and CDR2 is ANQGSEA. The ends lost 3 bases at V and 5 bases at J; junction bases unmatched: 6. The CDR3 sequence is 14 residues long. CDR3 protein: CSVDQQGVTGELFF. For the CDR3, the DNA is TGCAGCGTTGACCAGCAGGGGGTTACCGGGGAGCTGTTTTTT.

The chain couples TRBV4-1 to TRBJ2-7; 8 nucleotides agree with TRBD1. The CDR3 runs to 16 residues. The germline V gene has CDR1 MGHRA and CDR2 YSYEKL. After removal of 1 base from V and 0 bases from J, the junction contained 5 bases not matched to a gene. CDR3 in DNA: TGCGCCAGCAGCCAAGCCGACAGGGGACTCTCCTACGAGCAGTACTTC. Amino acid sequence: CASSQADRGLSYEQYF.

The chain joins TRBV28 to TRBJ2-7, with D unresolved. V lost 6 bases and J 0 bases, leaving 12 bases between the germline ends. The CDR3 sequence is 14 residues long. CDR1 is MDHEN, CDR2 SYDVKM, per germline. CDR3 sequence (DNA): TGTGCCAGCAGCCTCACGCCTAGCTCCTACGAGCAGTACTTC. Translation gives CASSLTPSSYEQYF. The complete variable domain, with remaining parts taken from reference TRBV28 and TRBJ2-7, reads DVKVTQSSRYLVKRTGEKVFLECVQDMDHENMFWYRQDPGLGLRLIYFSYDVKMKEKGDIPEGYSVSREKKERFSLILESASTNQTSMYLCASSLTPSSYEQYFGPGTRLTVT.

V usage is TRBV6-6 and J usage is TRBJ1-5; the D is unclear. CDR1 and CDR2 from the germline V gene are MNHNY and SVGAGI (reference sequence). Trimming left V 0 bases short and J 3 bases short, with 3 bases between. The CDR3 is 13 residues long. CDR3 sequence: CASSYSSNQPQHF. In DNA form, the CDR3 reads TGTGCCAGCAGTTACTCCTCCAATCAGCCCCAGCATTTT.

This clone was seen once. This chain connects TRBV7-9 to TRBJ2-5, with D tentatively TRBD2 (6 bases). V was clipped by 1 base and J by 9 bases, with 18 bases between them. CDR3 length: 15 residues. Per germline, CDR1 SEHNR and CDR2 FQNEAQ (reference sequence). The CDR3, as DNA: TGTGCCAGCAGCTTAGGTTCTAGCGCCACGGCGGCCCAGTACTTC. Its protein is CASSLGSSATAAQYF.

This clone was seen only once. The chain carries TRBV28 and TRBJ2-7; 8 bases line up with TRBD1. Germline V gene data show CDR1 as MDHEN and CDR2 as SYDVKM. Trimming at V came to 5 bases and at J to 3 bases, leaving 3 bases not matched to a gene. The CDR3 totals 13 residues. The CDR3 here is CASSPGTGYEQYF. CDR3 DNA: TGTGCCAGCAGTCCCGGGACAGGCTACGAGCAGTACTTC. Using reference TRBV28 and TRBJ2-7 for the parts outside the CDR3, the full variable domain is DVKVTQSSRYLVKRTGEKVFLECVQDMDHENMFWYRQDPGLGLRLIYFSYDVKMKEKGDIPEGYSVSREKKERFSLILESASTNQTSMYLCASSPGTGYEQYFGPGTRLTVT.

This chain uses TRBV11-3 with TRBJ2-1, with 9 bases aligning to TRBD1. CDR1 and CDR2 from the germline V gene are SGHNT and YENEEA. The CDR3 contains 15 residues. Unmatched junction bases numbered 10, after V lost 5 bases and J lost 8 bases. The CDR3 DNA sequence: TGTGCCAGCAGCCACCGGGACAGGGAAATTCATGAGCAGTTCTTC. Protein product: CASSHRDREIHEQFF.

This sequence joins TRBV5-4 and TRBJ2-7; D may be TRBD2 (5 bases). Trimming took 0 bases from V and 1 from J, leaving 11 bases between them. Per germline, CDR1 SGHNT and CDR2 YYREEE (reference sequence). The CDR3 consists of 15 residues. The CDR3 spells CASSLGVGGSYEQYF. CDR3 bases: TGTGCCAGCAGCTTGGGAGTAGGAGGTTCCTACGAGCAGTACTTC.

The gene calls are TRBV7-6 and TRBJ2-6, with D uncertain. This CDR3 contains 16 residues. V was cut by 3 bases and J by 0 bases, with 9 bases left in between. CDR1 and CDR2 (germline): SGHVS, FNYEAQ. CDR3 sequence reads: CASSLAASSGANVLTF. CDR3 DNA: TGTGCCAGCAGCTTGGCAGCGAGCTCTGGGGCCAACGTCCTGACTTTC.

CDR3 nucleotides: TGTGCCAGCAGCTCCCAGGGGCACGGGGAGCTGTTTTTT. It specifies CASSSQGHGELFF. This sequence joins TRBV7-9 and TRBJ2-2, with D possibly matching TRBD1 (6 bases). This CDR3 has 13 residues. Trimming took off 4 bases at V and 7 bases at J, with 10 bases between the two ends. Germline CDR1 SEHNR, CDR2 FQNEAQ (reference sequence).

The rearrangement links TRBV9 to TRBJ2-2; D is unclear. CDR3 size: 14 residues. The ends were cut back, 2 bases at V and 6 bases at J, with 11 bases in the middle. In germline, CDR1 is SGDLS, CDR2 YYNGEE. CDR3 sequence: CASSVPSGAGELFF. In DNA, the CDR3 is TGTGCCAGCAGCGTTCCTAGTGGCGCCGGGGAGCTGTTTTTT.

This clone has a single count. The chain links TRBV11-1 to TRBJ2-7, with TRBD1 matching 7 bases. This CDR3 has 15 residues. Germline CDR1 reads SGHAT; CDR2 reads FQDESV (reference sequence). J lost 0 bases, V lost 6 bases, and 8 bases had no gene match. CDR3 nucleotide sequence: TGTGCCAGCAGACTGGACAGGTCAAGCTCCTACGAGCAGTACTTC. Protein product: CASRLDRSSSYEQYF.

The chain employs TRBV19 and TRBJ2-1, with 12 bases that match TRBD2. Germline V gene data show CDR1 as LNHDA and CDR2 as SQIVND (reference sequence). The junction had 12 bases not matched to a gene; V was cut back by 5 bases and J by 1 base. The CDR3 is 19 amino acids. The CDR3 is CASSFQTSGRSVSYNEQFF. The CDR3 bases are TGTGCCAGTAGTTTCCAGACTAGCGGGAGAAGTGTATCCTACAATGAGCAGTTCTTC.

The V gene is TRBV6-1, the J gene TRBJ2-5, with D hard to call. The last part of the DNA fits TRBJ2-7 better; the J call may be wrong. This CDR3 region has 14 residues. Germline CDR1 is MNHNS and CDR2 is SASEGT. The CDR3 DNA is TGTGCCAGCAGTGAAGCACCGGGTGGCTACGAGCAGTACTTC. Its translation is CASSEAPGGYEQYF.

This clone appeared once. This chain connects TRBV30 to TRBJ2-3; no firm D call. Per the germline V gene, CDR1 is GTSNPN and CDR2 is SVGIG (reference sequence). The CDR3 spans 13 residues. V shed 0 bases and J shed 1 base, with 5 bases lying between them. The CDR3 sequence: CAWSVLGTDTQYF. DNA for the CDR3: TGTGCCTGGAGTGTACTGGGCACAGATACGCAGTATTTT.

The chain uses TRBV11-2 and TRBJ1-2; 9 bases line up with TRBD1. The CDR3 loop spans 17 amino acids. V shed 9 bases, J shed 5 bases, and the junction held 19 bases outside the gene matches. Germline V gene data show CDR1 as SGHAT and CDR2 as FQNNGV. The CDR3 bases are TGTGCCAGTAATACTGGACAGGGGCGGGAGTTGGCTTATGGCTACACCTTC. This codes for CASNTGQGRELAYGYTF.

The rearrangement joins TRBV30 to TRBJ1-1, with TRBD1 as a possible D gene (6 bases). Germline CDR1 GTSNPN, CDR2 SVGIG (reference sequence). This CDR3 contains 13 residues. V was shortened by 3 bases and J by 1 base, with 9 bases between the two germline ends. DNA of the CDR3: TGTGCCTGGAGGGAACAGGGGAACACTGAAGCTTTCTTT. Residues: CAWREQGNTEAFF.

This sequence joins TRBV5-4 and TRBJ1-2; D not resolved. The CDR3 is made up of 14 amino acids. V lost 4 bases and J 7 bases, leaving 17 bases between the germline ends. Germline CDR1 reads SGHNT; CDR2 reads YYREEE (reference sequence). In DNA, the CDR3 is TGTGCCAGCAGCCCAGGAGGGAGTCTAGGTGGCTACACCTTC. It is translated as CASSPGGSLGGYTF.

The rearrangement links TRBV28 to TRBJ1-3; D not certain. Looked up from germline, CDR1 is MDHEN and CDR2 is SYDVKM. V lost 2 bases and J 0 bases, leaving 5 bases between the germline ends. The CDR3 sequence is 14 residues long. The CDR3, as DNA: TGTGCCAGCAGTTTAATGCGCTCTGGAAACACCATATATTTT. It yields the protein CASSLMRSGNTIYF.